This is a list of T cell receptor beta chains from one sample in a study of CD8 T cells in ankylosing spondylitis. TCRdb re-called the 5' RACE reads through MiXCR, storing one row per CDR3 protein. This sample carries approximately 46,000 distinct CDR3 sequences, about 11% of them seen once, and the ten largest clones take 1.4%. The sequencing input was blood, either unsorted or a sorted T cell fraction (not recorded which). The receptors come from a male donor with ankylosing spondylitis or in good health (not recorded which). Each CDR3 is given with its conserved first and last residue. The order of the fields is clone size, CDR3 length, V gene, D gene, J gene, CDR3 DNA, CDR3 protein. A D gene is named only where the DNA matches it firmly. Part of the rows lack a size; the others show once, few, many or a class for expanded clones.

size: -; length: 15; V: TRBV6-1; D: TRBD1; J: TRBJ1-2; DNA: TGTGCCAGCAGTCTACGGGACAGGGGGTCCTGGGGCTACACCTTC; CDR3: CASSLRDRGSWGYTF
size: -; length: 13; V: TRBV15; D: -; J: TRBJ1-5; DNA: TGTGCCACCAGCAGAGATCGGAGTCAGCCCCAGCATTTT; CDR3: CATSRDRSQPQHF
size: -; length: 14; V: TRBV2; D: -; J: TRBJ2-3; DNA: TGTGCCAGCTCAGTCAGGATCAATGCAGATACGCAGTATTTT; CDR3: CASSVRINADTQYF
size: -; length: 15; V: TRBV5-1; D: -; J: TRBJ1-6; DNA: TGCGCCAGCAGCTTGGTGAGCTCCTATAATTCACCCCTCCACTTT; CDR3: CASSLVSSYNSPLHF
size: -; length: 17; V: TRBV20-1; D: -; J: TRBJ2-3; DNA: TGCAGTGCTAGAGATCTCGATACAGGGAGAGGCACAGATACGCAGTATTTT; CDR3: CSARDLDTGRGTDTQYF
size: many; length: 15; V: TRBV14; D: TRBD1; J: TRBJ2-1; DNA: TGTGCCAGCACCTCCAGGACAGGGGGAGAAAATGAGCAGTTCTTC; CDR3: CASTSRTGGENEQFF
size: -; length: 15; V: TRBV15; D: -; J: TRBJ2-7; DNA: TGTGCCACCAGCAGTGACCTCCGGGGATCCTACGAGCAGTACTTC; CDR3: CATSSDLRGSYEQYF
size: many; length: 18; V: TRBV12-3/TRBV12-4; D: -; J: TRBJ1-1; DNA: TGTGCCAGCAGTTTCCGAGTTCGGCCAGGGGAGGAGTACACTGAAGCTTTCTTT; CDR3: CASSFRVRPGEEYTEAFF
size: many; length: 14; V: TRBV27; D: -; J: TRBJ2-1; DNA: TGTGCCAGCAGTTTATCGGCCCCCTACAATGAGCAGTTCTTC; CDR3: CASSLSAPYNEQFF
size: many; length: 14; V: TRBV12-3/TRBV12-4; D: TRBD1; J: TRBJ1-4; DNA: TGTGCCAGCAGTTTAAGACAGGGATCCGAAAAACTGTTTTTT; CDR3: CASSLRQGSEKLFF
size: many; length: 16; V: TRBV20-1; D: TRBD1; J: TRBJ1-5; DNA: TGCAGTGCTAGAGCTACGACAGGGGGCCGGAATCAGCCCCAGCATTTT; CDR3: CSARATTGGRNQPQHF
size: many; length: 16; V: TRBV15; D: TRBD2; J: TRBJ2-5; DNA: TGTGCCACCAGCAGAGCATCAGCGGGGGAGAAAGAGACCCAGTACTTC; CDR3: CATSRASAGEKETQYF
size: many; length: 13; V: TRBV12-3/TRBV12-4; D: -; J: TRBJ1-2; DNA: TGTGCCAGCAGTGGGGGACAACTTCATGGCTACACCTTC; CDR3: CASSGGQLHGYTF
size: -; length: 12; V: TRBV7-9; D: -; J: TRBJ1-5; DNA: TGTGCCAGCAGCACCAGTAATCAGCCCCAGCATTTT; CDR3: CASSTSNQPQHF
size: many; length: 18; V: TRBV18; D: TRBD2; J: TRBJ2-1; DNA: TGTGCCAGCTCACCACCCACGCACAGGAGCGGGAGATACAATGAGCAGTTCTTC; CDR3: CASSPPTHRSGRYNEQFF
size: many; length: 14; V: TRBV20-1; D: TRBD1; J: TRBJ2-1; DNA: TGCAGTGCTTTTAGGGACAGGCTCTACAATGAGCAGTTCTTC; CDR3: CSAFRDRLYNEQFF
size: -; length: 15; V: TRBV7-9; D: -; J: TRBJ1-2; DNA: TGTGCCAGCAGCCCAGGACAGTTCGCTAACTATGGCTACACCTTC; CDR3: CASSPGQFANYGYTF
size: many; length: 14; V: TRBV3-1; D: -; J: TRBJ1-5; DNA: TGTGCCAGCAGCCTAGGAGGGGGCAATCAGCCCCAGCATTTT; CDR3: CASSLGGGNQPQHF
size: few; length: 13; V: TRBV27; D: TRBD1; J: TRBJ2-5; DNA: TGTGCCAGCAGCAAAAGACAGGGAGAGACCCAGTACTTC; CDR3: CASSKRQGETQYF
size: many; length: 13; V: TRBV25-1; D: TRBD1; J: TRBJ2-7; DNA: TGTGCCAGCAAGGGACAGGGAGTTCACGAGCAGTACTTC; CDR3: CASKGQGVHEQYF
size: -; length: 16; V: TRBV29-1; D: TRBD2; J: TRBJ2-1; DNA: TGCAGCGTCCCCGGGACTAGCGGGGGGTCAGACAATGAGCAGTTCTTC; CDR3: CSVPGTSGGSDNEQFF
size: few; length: 12; V: TRBV30; D: -; J: TRBJ1-2; DNA: TGTGCCTGGAGTGGGTCAGGGAAGGGCTACACCTTC; CDR3: CAWSGSGKGYTF
size: many; length: 15; V: TRBV7-2; D: -; J: TRBJ2-1; DNA: TGTGCCAGCAGAGAGGGACTCCTGTACTACAATGAGCAGTTCTTC; CDR3: CASREGLLYYNEQFF
size: few; length: 15; V: TRBV18; D: -; J: TRBJ2-2; DNA: TGTGCCAGCTCACCGCGGGCCGAGAACACCGGGGAGCTGTTTTTT; CDR3: CASSPRAENTGELFF
size: -; length: 15; V: TRBV7-8; D: -; J: TRBJ2-5; DNA: TGTGCCAGCAGCTTAGGCTCTCAGGGAGTAGAGACCCAGTACTTC; CDR3: CASSLGSQGVETQYF
size: -; length: 17; V: TRBV12-3/TRBV12-4; D: -; J: TRBJ1-3; DNA: TGTGCCAGCAGTCCCGCCCTCCACGGATTCTCTGGAAACACCATATATTTT; CDR3: CASSPALHGFSGNTIYF
size: few; length: 14; V: TRBV7-8; D: -; J: TRBJ1-1; DNA: TGTGCCAGCAGCCCCCGACTCGGGGGCACTGAAGCTTTCTTT; CDR3: CASSPRLGGTEAFF
size: many; length: 11; V: TRBV10-3; D: -; J: TRBJ1-3; DNA: TGTGCCATCAGTGGCGGAAACACCATATATTTT; CDR3: CAISGGNTIYF
size: many; length: 15; V: TRBV5-4; D: -; J: TRBJ2-7; DNA: TGTGCCAGCAGCTTCCCCTCGGGGCAGGGGGGCGAGCAGTACTTC; CDR3: CASSFPSGQGGEQYF
size: many; length: 15; V: TRBV5-1; D: -; J: TRBJ2-2; DNA: TGCGCCAGCAGCTTGGATGGCCGGAACACCGGGGAGCTGTTTTTT; CDR3: CASSLDGRNTGELFF
size: many; length: 15; V: TRBV12-3/TRBV12-4; D: TRBD1; J: TRBJ1-5; DNA: TGTGCCAGCAGTTCCGGGACAGGGGGCAATCAGCCCCAGCATTTT; CDR3: CASSSGTGGNQPQHF
size: many; length: 13; V: TRBV2; D: -; J: TRBJ1-2; DNA: TGTGCCAGCAGTGAAGAGGGGGGTGGTGGCTACACCTTC; CDR3: CASSEEGGGGYTF
size: -; length: 15; V: TRBV11-2; D: -; J: TRBJ1-4; DNA: TGTGCCAGCAGCCCCCGGACGGTTCCAAATGAAAAACTGTTTTTT; CDR3: CASSPRTVPNEKLFF
size: many; length: 17; V: TRBV6-1; D: -; J: TRBJ1-5; DNA: TGTGCCAGCACCCAAGGGGGATGGGTTTTGAGCAATCAGCCCCAGCATTTT; CDR3: CASTQGGWVLSNQPQHF
size: many; length: 16; V: TRBV27; D: TRBD1; J: TRBJ2-1; DNA: TGTGCCAGCAGTAGGGGCCCTACAGGGGTGAGAGATGAGCAGTTCTTC; CDR3: CASSRGPTGVRDEQFF
size: -; length: 15; V: TRBV30; D: TRBD2; J: TRBJ2-1; DNA: TGTGCCTGGAGTGTAGGGCTAGCGGGGGCCAATGAGCAGTTCTTC; CDR3: CAWSVGLAGANEQFF
size: many; length: 16; V: TRBV5-1; D: -; J: TRBJ1-1; DNA: TGCGCCAGCAGTGGCCGGGTCTCGACTCTTAACACTGAAGCTTTCTTT; CDR3: CASSGRVSTLNTEAFF
size: many; length: 12; V: TRBV29-1; D: TRBD1; J: TRBJ1-5; DNA: TGCAGCGTTAGACAGGGGAATCAGCCCCAGCATTTT; CDR3: CSVRQGNQPQHF
size: many; length: 12; V: TRBV28; D: -; J: TRBJ2-1; DNA: TGTGCCAGCTATACAGGGCTCCCCTTCCTGTTCTTC; CDR3: CASYTGLPFLFF
size: many; length: 13; V: TRBV29-1; D: -; J: TRBJ1-1; DNA: TGCAGCGTTGAAGAGGTTAGGGACGGTGAAGCTTTCTTT; CDR3: CSVEEVRDGEAFF
size: many; length: 16; V: TRBV7-7; D: -; J: TRBJ2-3; DNA: TGTGCCAGCAGCTTAAGCCCCGGGCTAGACACAGATACGCAGTATTTT; CDR3: CASSLSPGLDTDTQYF
size: many; length: 14; V: TRBV28; D: -; J: TRBJ1-2; DNA: TGTGCCAGCAGTTCACAGGGACTGAGGGATGGCTACACCTTC; CDR3: CASSSQGLRDGYTF
size: many; length: 14; V: TRBV30; D: TRBD1; J: TRBJ2-7; DNA: TGTGCCTGGAGTTACGACAGGGTCTCCTACGAGCAGTACTTC; CDR3: CAWSYDRVSYEQYF
size: many; length: 14; V: TRBV5-4; D: TRBD2; J: TRBJ2-7; DNA: TGTGCCAGCAGCCTTAGCGGGGAGAGGTACGAGCAGTACTTC; CDR3: CASSLSGERYEQYF
size: many; length: 15; V: TRBV6-5; D: -; J: TRBJ1-5; DNA: TGTGCCAGCAGTTACTCATGGGAAAACAATCAGCCCCAGCATTTT; CDR3: CASSYSWENNQPQHF
size: few; length: 14; V: TRBV3-1; D: -; J: TRBJ1-1; DNA: TGTGCCAGCACCCAAGGAGGTAGCAACACTGAAGCTTTCTTT; CDR3: CASTQGGSNTEAFF
size: many; length: 17; V: TRBV28; D: TRBD2; J: TRBJ2-1; DNA: TGTGCCAGCGCAGGGACTAGCGGGGGACGTCCGGACAATGAGCAGTTCTTC; CDR3: CASAGTSGGRPDNEQFF
size: many; length: 13; V: TRBV5-1; D: -; J: TRBJ1-6; DNA: TGCGCCAGCCGTGAGGGGGTCAATTCACCCCTCCACTTT; CDR3: CASREGVNSPLHF
size: -; length: 14; V: TRBV11-3; D: -; J: TRBJ2-3; DNA: TGTGCCAGCAGCTTAGACTATCCCCCAGATACGCAGTATTTT; CDR3: CASSLDYPPDTQYF
size: many; length: 14; V: TRBV9; D: -; J: TRBJ2-3; DNA: TGTGCCAGCAGCGTAGCGTCACAGGGATCGGCGCAGTATTTT; CDR3: CASSVASQGSAQYF
size: few; length: 13; V: TRBV7-8; D: -; J: TRBJ2-7; DNA: TGTGCCAGCAGCCGGGGGTTTACCTACGAGCAGTACTTC; CDR3: CASSRGFTYEQYF
size: many; length: 15; V: TRBV5-1; D: TRBD1; J: TRBJ1-4; DNA: TGCGCCAGCAGCCCGTCAGGGGGGAGGAGTGAAAAACTGTTTTTT; CDR3: CASSPSGGRSEKLFF